This T cell receptor (beta chain) is from a study of CD4+ T cells in melanoma (dated 2022 in TCRdb). In terms of the full investigation: Neoantigen-specific CD4+ T cells in human melanoma were investigated in the study. What the work shows at the level of the full study, not this receptor alone: The report described a correlation between neoantigen-specific CD4+ T cells and the function of CD8+ T cells, macrophages and B cells. Neoantigen-specific CD4+ T cells in melanoma were reported to have a range of differentiation states.

The library was built by means of the immunoSEQ multiplex PCR assay. Drawn from immuneACCESS, this table holds only the in-frame rearrangements with V and J called that TCRdb kept. Clones are partly lost; checked studies trace under half to an unresolved V gene and leave the rest unexplained. The sample profile shows nearly 50,000 clones; about 88% of them were found once. About 10% of the sample is held by the ten biggest clonotypes. The donors were people with melanoma. From cysteine to phenylalanine, the CDR3 is 14 amino acids long. Just the 42-base CDR3 DNA is kept, in frame starting at base 1. According to the germline V gene, CDR1 reads SGHAT and CDR2 reads FQNNGV. Ends trimmed: V by 5 bases, J by 5 bases; bases unmatched to a gene: 6. Remarks on this clone: This receptor's antigen is unknown. Per-base qualities were not stored, and no clone one base away is much larger.

The rearrangement joined TRBV11-2 to TRBJ1-2, with TRBD1 matching 9 junction bases. This TCR derives from a human donor with melanoma. The sample taken for sequencing was peripheral blood. The CDR3 in this case is CASSPPDRGYGYTF. The bases are TGTGCCAGCAGCCCGCCGGACAGGGGTTATGGCTACACCTTC. Here the CDR3 is joined to the reference TRBV11-2 and TRBJ1-2 genes, and the full variable domain is: EAGVAQSPRYKIIEKRQSVAFWCNPISGHATLYWYQQILGQGPKLLIQFQNNGVVDDSQLPKDRFSAERLKGVDSTLKIQPAKLEDSAVYLCASSPPDRGYGYTFGSGTRLTVV.